A single sample is the source of the 5 T cell receptor beta chains below, sequenced in a study of cytomegalovirus exposure and HLA in healthy donors (dated by TCRdb to about 2017). The library was produced with the immunoSEQ multiplex PCR assay. TCRdb holds this immuneACCESS table with in-frame rearrangements only. Some clones are missing; in checked studies, unresolved V genes explain under half, and the rest has no known cause. The sample table records about 140,000 clones; roughly four fifths of these occur just once. The leading ten clones occupy roughly 27% of the sample. Specimen: PBMCs. The origin of the receptors is a man aged 30 to 39 in good health and CMV-seropositive.

V is TRBV27 and J is TRBJ1-2; D not resolved. Germline V gene sequence: CDR1 MNHEY, CDR2 SMNVEV (reference sequence). The CDR3 is 14 residues long. Trimming removed 0 bases from V and 4 bases from J, with 9 bases in between. Here the CDR3 reads CASSLSRVSYGYTF. The CDR3 region has the DNA TGTGCCAGCAGTTTATCGAGGGTTAGCTATGGCTACACCTTC.

The chain couples TRBV19 to TRBJ1-1, with D possibly matching TRBD1 (5 bases). From germline, CDR1 is LNHDA and CDR2 SQIVND (reference sequence). CDR3 length equals 13 residues. V was pared by 8 bases and J by 3 bases, with 13 bases between. Here the CDR3 DNA reads TGTGCCAGTCGCTTCACGGGGGACACTGAAGCTTTCTTT. Encoded protein: CASRFTGDTEAFF. The complete variable domain, with remaining parts taken from reference TRBV19 and TRBJ1-1, reads DGGITQSPKYLFRKEGQNVTLSCEQNLNHDAMYWYRQDPGQGLRLIYYSQIVNDFQKGDIAEGYSVSREKKESFPLTVTSAQKNPTAFYLCASRFTGDTEAFFGQGTRLTVV.

The chain combines TRBV9 with TRBJ1-2, with D unresolved. CDR1 is SGDLS, CDR2 YYNGEE, per germline. This CDR3 is 16 amino acids long. Trimming removed 3 bases at V and 5 bases at J, with 20 bases between. The CDR3, as DNA: TGTGCCAGCAGCGCCAGAACCCCCGGCGGGGTATATGGCTACACCTTC. It specifies CASSARTPGGVYGYTF.

J is TRBJ2-3 and V is TRBV19; a weak D match, TRBD1 (6 bases). Trimming took 3 bases from V and 5 from J, leaving 15 bases between them. Per the germline V gene, CDR1 is LNHDA and CDR2 is SQIVND (reference sequence). The CDR3 runs 15 residues. The CDR3 reads CASSMGTKGGDTQYF. CDR3 coding DNA: TGTGCCAGTAGTATGGGGACGAAAGGGGGAGATACGCAGTATTTT.

The CDR3 nucleotides are TGTGCCAGCAGTGCTGCTAGCAGGAACTATGGCTACACCTTC. Translating gives CASSAASRNYGYTF. V and J are TRBV6-1 and TRBJ1-2, with D uncertain. Germline values: CDR1 MNHNS, CDR2 SASEGT. The CDR3 contains 14 residues. Trimming cost V 4 bases and J 2 bases, with 11 bases left between them.